One and the same sample provided the 17 T cell receptor beta chains below, sequenced in a study of shared clonotypes between healthy human individuals. CD45RO negativity and positive selection for CCR7 defined naive CD8 cells, a population that excluded terminally differentiated effector memory CD45RA+ cells. Repertoires were generated with immunoSEQ multiplex PCR, while TCRdb's copy carries only in-frame clones and drops some. The sample has hundreds of thousands of clones; around 92% are singletons. Sequencing was performed on naive CD8+ T cells sorted from blood. The receptors stem from a man between 25 and 39 years old in good health.

Concerning this clone: This sample also contains other DNA sequences that code for the same CDR3. The J gene is TRBJ2-2, the V gene TRBV4-3; D call uncertain. Deletions cut 0 bases from V and 0 bases from J, with 2 bases between. This CDR3 contains 14 residues. Germline-derived CDR1 and CDR2 are LGHNA and YSLEER. CDR3 region: CASSQDTNTGELFF. The CDR3 nucleotides read TGCGCCAGCAGCCAAGATACGAACACCGGGGAGCTGTTTTTT.

This chain joins TRBV27 and TRBJ2-7, with D maybe TRBD1 (5 bases). The V and J ends lost 5 bases and 4 bases respectively, with 9 bases between them. The CDR3 has 12 amino acids. Germline V CDR1 and CDR2: MNHEY, SMNVEV (reference sequence). CDR3 amino acids: CASSTDRYEQYF. CDR3 coding DNA: TGTGCCAGCAGTACAGACAGATACGAGCAGTACTTC.

The chain combines TRBV9 with TRBJ2-3; possible D gene TRBD2, 6 bases. The CDR3 is 12 amino acids. Per germline, CDR1 SGDLS and CDR2 YYNGEE. Trimming removed 4 bases from V and 11 bases from J, with 14 bases in between. The CDR3 DNA is TGTGCCAGCAGCCCCCGGGGGTCCGGGCAGTATTTT. Its protein product is CASSPRGSGQYF.

The chain couples TRBV2 to TRBJ2-1, with D possibly TRBD1 on 7 matching bases. V lost 7 bases, J lost 3 bases, and 25 bases lay in between. Per germline, CDR1 SNHLY and CDR2 FYNNEI. The CDR3 runs 18 residues. For the CDR3, the DNA is TGTGCCAGCATAGGGGGGACAGCAACGCGGGCGAACTACAATGAGCAGTTCTTC. Translation gives CASIGGTATRANYNEQFF.

The V gene is TRBV28, the J gene TRBJ2-3; 13 nucleotides align to TRBD2. The CDR3 runs 14 residues. J lost 4 bases, V lost 6 bases, and 1 base had no gene match. Germline assignment: CDR1 MDHEN and CDR2 SYDVKM. The CDR3 region is CASRTSGRPDTQYF. As DNA, the CDR3 is TGTGCCAGCAGGACTAGCGGGAGGCCAGATACGCAGTATTTT.

V is TRBV7-9 and J is TRBJ2-5; D unclear. This CDR3 region has 15 residues. Germline values: CDR1 SEHNR, CDR2 FQNEAQ (reference sequence). The germline V and J ends were trimmed by 3 bases and 5 bases, with 16 bases remaining between them. The CDR3 loop reads CASSFVGNGEETQYF. As DNA, the CDR3 is TGTGCCAGCAGCTTCGTCGGCAATGGTGAGGAGACCCAGTACTTC.

The V gene is TRBV6-5, the J gene TRBJ1-4; no firm D call. Per germline, CDR1 MNHEY and CDR2 SVGAGI. The CDR3 is 13 amino acids. The V end lost 6 bases, the J end lost 13 bases, and 18 bases lay between the germline ends. In nucleotides, the CDR3 is TGTGCCAGCAGGGACCCCGCTAGGAAAAGACTGTTTTTT. This translates into CASRDPARKRLFF.

The chain is built from TRBV19 and TRBJ1-5; unclear D gene. The V end was cut by 5 bases, the J end by 4 bases, with 18 bases between. CDR3 length: 16 amino acids. Germline V gene sequence: CDR1 LNHDA, CDR2 SQIVND (reference sequence). CDR3 loop: CASSEARTWDNQPQHF. The CDR3 DNA reads TGTGCCAGTAGTGAGGCGAGGACTTGGGATAATCAGCCCCAGCATTTT.

This rearrangement joins TRBV9 to TRBJ2-7; 11 bases match TRBD2. Trimming removed 2 bases from V and 2 bases from J; junction bases left unmatched: 0. CDR3 length equals 14 residues. The germline V gene encodes CDR1 SGDLS and CDR2 YYNGEE. The DNA of the CDR3 is TGTGCCAGCAGCGTTAGCGGGAGGGCCTACGAGCAGTACTTC. Amino acid sequence: CASSVSGRAYEQYF.

The chain combines TRBV5-6 with TRBJ2-3, with 8 bases fitting TRBD1. The V gene end was trimmed by 3 bases and the J gene end by 1 base; junction bases not matched to a gene: 10. CDR3 size: 17 residues. Per the germline V gene, CDR1 is SGHDT and CDR2 is YYEEEE. CDR3 coding DNA: TGTGCCAGCAGCTCGGGGACAGGTCTCGTCCGCACAGATACGCAGTATTTT. It yields the protein CASSSGTGLVRTDTQYF.

About this clone itself: A much larger clone lies one base from this, so it may be a read error. Within the sample, other DNA sequences also encode this same CDR3. The genes are TRBV5-5 and TRBJ2-7; D ambiguous. CDR1 is SGHKS, CDR2 YYEKEE, per germline (reference sequence). Trimming took 3 bases from V and 2 from J, leaving 3 bases between them. CDR3 size: 11 residues. The chain's CDR3 is CASSSTYEQYF. The DNA of the CDR3 is TGTGCCAGCAGCTCCACCTACGAGCAGTACTTC.

The chain uses TRBV15 and TRBJ1-4; a weak D match, TRBD1 (5 bases). V lost 9 bases and J 8 bases, leaving 7 bases between the germline ends. The CDR3 spans 10 residues. Per germline, CDR1 LNHNV and CDR2 YYDKDF (reference sequence). CDR3 in amino acids: CATEGEKLFF. The CDR3 DNA is TGTGCCACGGAGGGGGAAAAACTGTTTTTT.

V usage is TRBV11-2 and J usage is TRBJ2-5; 11 positions agree with TRBD1. The CDR3 is 15 residues long. The germline V gene has CDR1 SGHAT and CDR2 FQNNGV. V lost 6 bases and J lost 4; bases outside the gene matches: 7. CDR3 region: CASSPGQGGLETQYF. The DNA of the CDR3 is TGTGCCAGCAGTCCGGGACAGGGGGGACTAGAGACCCAGTACTTC.

The chain employs TRBV7-9 and TRBJ2-1; TRBD1 matches at 8 bases. The CDR3 runs to 11 residues. CDR1 SEHNR and CDR2 FQNEAQ come from the germline V gene (reference sequence). Trimming took 1 base from V and 14 from J; bases not matched to a gene: 1. The CDR3 loop reads CASSLEDREFF. The CDR3 coding sequence is TGTGCCAGCAGCTTAGAGGACAGGGAGTTCTTC.

This clone was detected once. The CDR3 sequence is CASSSLDQALGTDTQYF. For the CDR3, the DNA is TGTGCCAGCAGTTCTCTGGATCAGGCTCTAGGCACAGATACGCAGTATTTT. The chain uses TRBV27 and TRBJ2-3; D not resolved. The CDR3 loop spans 17 amino acids. Germline V gene lookup returns CDR1 MNHEY and CDR2 SMNVEV (reference sequence). Between the trimmed V and J ends, which lost 4 bases and 1 base, there was a span of 18 bases.

The CDR3 is CASSYSRERGGPQHF. The CDR3 nucleotides read TGTGCCAGCAGTTACTCGAGGGAGAGGGGCGGGCCCCAGCATTTT. The rearrangement joins TRBV6-6 to TRBJ1-5, with a possible D match to TRBD1 (5 bases). CDR3 length: 15 amino acids. V dropped 0 bases and J dropped 9 bases, with 15 bases sitting between them. CDR1 is MNHNY, CDR2 SVGAGI, per germline (reference sequence).

This chain connects TRBV6-5 to TRBJ2-3, with 8 bases matching TRBD1. V was clipped by 0 bases and J by 7 bases; unmatched bases: 6. The CDR3 is 15 amino acids. Germline V gene data show CDR1 as MNHEY and CDR2 as SVGAGI. The CDR3 spells CASSYSAGGANTQYF. In nucleotides, the CDR3 is TGTGCCAGCAGTTACTCGGCAGGGGGCGCAAATACGCAGTATTTT.